This is a list of T cell receptor beta chains from one sample in a study of T cell changes during pregnancy in multiple sclerosis. The repertoire was sequenced with immunoSEQ multiplex PCR; TCRdb's copy has only in-frame clones and lacks some. The sample yields roughly 50,000 clones, more than 85% seen once. The sequencing used CD4+ T cells from peripheral blood mononuclear cells, collected after pregnancy. These receptors were collected from a female donor with multiple sclerosis, enrolled in a pregnancy study. Both conserved end residues are part of each CDR3. Each record gives: J gene, V gene, CDR3 protein.

>TRBJ2-7|TRBV10-1
CASSDHYQERSPDRRTYEQYF
>TRBJ1-1|TRBV4-3
CASSQDGAGDVEIFF
>TRBJ2-3|TRBV5-1
CASSDLAVTDTQYF
>TRBJ2-7|TRBV10-2
CASSDRSGGPYEQYF
>TRBJ1-1|TRBV30
CAWSVTGALATEAFF
>TRBJ1-1|TRBV27
CASSFQGRYTEAFF
>TRBJ2-3|TRBV5-4
CASSHRRTDTQYF
>TRBJ2-7|TRBV10-3
CAISDSVGAISYEQYF
>TRBJ2-1|TRBV4-2
CASSQERERWREQFF
>TRBJ2-7|TRBV5-1
CASSEMTGSYEQYF
>TRBJ1-1|TRBV6-1
CASGMKRKGGTEAFF
>TRBJ1-1|TRBV4-3
CASSQYFQGIMNTEAFF
>TRBJ1-2|TRBV6-4
CASSTGTGANYGYTF
>TRBJ2-3|TRBV18
CASSPLTSGRADTQYF
>TRBJ2-2|TRBV27
CASSPGVAGGPTYTGELFF
>TRBJ1-5|TRBV6-1
CASSDPSGGNQPQHF
>TRBJ2-7|TRBV11-2
CASSARPTSSYEQYF
>TRBJ1-5|TRBV28
CASRTTGGYNQPQHF
>TRBJ1-1|TRBV19
CATQGRGLNTEAFF
>TRBJ2-3|TRBV5-1
CASSLVGLAGVRPDTQYF
>TRBJ1-5|TRBV6-1
CASSMEVASNQPQHF
>TRBJ1-1|TRBV6-1
CASTPLSTREAFF
>TRBJ2-7|TRBV30
CAWSYRGISYEQYF
>TRBJ2-5|TRBV5-4
CASSGTGGTETQYF
>TRBJ2-3|TRBV5-4
CASSLGTSGPWDTQYF
>TRBJ1-2|TRBV27
CASSPYPLRVRGYTF
>TRBJ1-5|TRBV19
CASSIVAGNQPQHF
>TRBJ2-7|TRBV7-9
CASSGTGYTYEQYF
>TRBJ2-1|TRBV5-4
CASSFGGSGRASNEQFF
>TRBJ1-2|TRBV9
CASSVSLWPGQGEDYGYTF
>TRBJ2-1|TRBV19
CASSILAVSYNEQFF
>TRBJ1-2|TRBV13
CASSIGTANYGYTF
>TRBJ2-1|TRBV6-5
CASRDSPYNEQFF
>TRBJ1-5|TRBV2
CASSEYGGSNQPQHF
>TRBJ2-1|TRBV18
CASSTSGGEQFF
>TRBJ1-2|TRBV19
CASSMGAIRQGGGYTF
>TRBJ2-2|TRBV5-4
CASSLESPGQGVNTGELFF
>TRBJ1-3|TRBV25-1
CASSEPRTGNTIYF
>TRBJ2-5|TRBV6-1
CASSPPADQRETQYF
>TRBJ2-2|TRBV6-6
CASRGGGSNTGELFF
>TRBJ1-5|TRBV19
CASSMRDSNQPQHF
>TRBJ2-6|TRBV28
CASSLWGGQSSGANVLTF
>TRBJ1-2|TRBV5-4
CASSGGQGARGYTF
>TRBJ2-1|TRBV7-2
CASRRTGPSYNEQFF
>TRBJ1-3|TRBV9
CASSVAGQGLNTIYF
>TRBJ1-1|TRBV27
CASSSNMEAEAFF
>TRBJ2-7|TRBV7-2
CASSLGRDRGYEQYF
>TRBJ2-7|TRBV28
CASSPWGQGDRVEQYF
>TRBJ2-5|TRBV5-1
CASSRHSGTGGIETQYF
>TRBJ1-1|TRBV5-1
CASSLAGQGWNTEAFF
>TRBJ2-1|TRBV29-1
CSGRLAGAQNEQFF
>TRBJ1-1|TRBV7-3
CASSTSFDRDTEAFF
>TRBJ2-7|TRBV18
CASSLSTGTGGNEQYF
>TRBJ2-7|TRBV27
CASSGYGTGAYEQYF
>TRBJ1-2|TRBV4-1
CASSQDKGTGAQGGYTF
>TRBJ2-1|TRBV5-4
CASSLAIDPYNEQFF
>TRBJ1-2|TRBV6-5
CASNTNREGHYGYTF
>TRBJ2-7|TRBV14
CASRSPGQGSEQYF